This T cell receptor beta chain was sequenced for a study of shared clonotypes between healthy human individuals. This CDR3 has 16 residues. Germline V gives CDR1 ENHRY, CDR2 SYGVKD. The V and J ends lost 2 bases and 4 bases, in that order; junction bases with no gene match: 7. Some clones are missing from TCRdb's copy, which holds only in-frame ones; the method was immunoSEQ multiplex PCR. Among about 580,000 clones listed, 95% to 98% were seen once. CD45RO-negative, CCR7-selected cells formed the naive CD8 fraction, which excluded terminally differentiated effector memory CD45RA+ cells. Donors had no recently reported acute infections or vaccinations and were HIV-negative.

The gene calls are TRBV10-3 and TRBJ2-1; 8 positions agree with TRBD2. Sequenced input: naive CD8+ T cells sorted from blood. This sequence was found in a man aged 25-40 years in good health. CDR3 amino acids: CAISEEASGLYNEQFF. The CDR3 DNA reads TGTGCCATCAGTGAGGAGGCTAGCGGGCTTTACAATGAGCAGTTCTTC.